These T cell receptor beta chains were read from a single sample in a study of blood T cell repertoires in COVID-19. The protocol was immunoSEQ multiplex PCR, while the TCRdb copy is restricted to in-frame clones and leaves out a portion. The table lists about 200,000 clones, 85% to 90% of them singletons. Sequenced: peripheral blood. The receptors stem from a woman aged 45-65 years with acute or convalescent COVID-19. Each CDR3 is given with its conserved first and last residue. D genes are given only for firm matches. The listing skips clone size in some rows; elsewhere it reads once, few, many or a size class.

CDR3 DNA: TGCGCCAGCAGCCACCCAATGGGGGGCTATGGCTACACCTTC; CDR3 protein: CASSHPMGGYGYTF; V gene: TRBV4-1; clone size: -; D gene: -; J gene: TRBJ1-2
CDR3 DNA: TGTGCCAGCAGCCTACGGACTAGCGGGAGTGCCTACAATGAGCAGTTCTTC; CDR3 protein: CASSLRTSGSAYNEQFF; V gene: TRBV6-2/TRBV6-3; clone size: -; D gene: TRBD2; J gene: TRBJ2-1
CDR3 DNA: TGTGCCAGCAGCGCTACAGGTGCTAGCACAGATACGCAGTATTTT; CDR3 protein: CASSATGASTDTQYF; V gene: TRBV9; clone size: -; D gene: -; J gene: TRBJ2-3
CDR3 DNA: TGCGCCAGCAGCCCATTGGGAGGGAACACTGAAGCTTTCTTT; CDR3 protein: CASSPLGGNTEAFF; V gene: TRBV5-1; clone size: -; D gene: -; J gene: TRBJ1-1
CDR3 DNA: TGCGCCAGCAGCCAAGTTGGCCTAGGGGACACTGAAGCTTTCTTT; CDR3 protein: CASSQVGLGDTEAFF; V gene: TRBV4-1; clone size: -; D gene: -; J gene: TRBJ1-1
CDR3 DNA: TGTGCCAGCAGCATAAGGGGACTAGCGGGGTGGAGGGGCACCGGGGAGCTGTTTTTT; CDR3 protein: CASSIRGLAGWRGTGELFF; V gene: TRBV3-1/TRBV3-2; clone size: -; D gene: TRBD2; J gene: TRBJ2-2
CDR3 DNA: TGTGCCACTGGGGGGGGGCGATCGTATCAAGAGACCCAGTACTTC; CDR3 protein: CATGGGRSYQETQYF; V gene: TRBV19; clone size: once; D gene: -; J gene: TRBJ2-5
CDR3 DNA: TGTGCCAGTAGGGCAGGGCCCGGTCAGCCCCAGCATTTT; CDR3 protein: CASRAGPGQPQHF; V gene: TRBV19; clone size: -; D gene: -; J gene: TRBJ1-5
CDR3 DNA: TGTGCCATAAAGACAGGGGGTTTAAACACTGAAGCTTTCTTT; CDR3 protein: CAIKTGGLNTEAFF; V gene: TRBV10-3; clone size: -; D gene: TRBD1; J gene: TRBJ1-1
CDR3 DNA: TGCAGTGCTAGTCCGGGACAGGGTGAGGCTGAAGCTTTCTTT; CDR3 protein: CSASPGQGEAEAFF; V gene: TRBV20-1; clone size: -; D gene: TRBD1; J gene: TRBJ1-1
CDR3 DNA: TGTGCCAGCAGACAGACTAGCATGGACATTCAGTACTTC; CDR3 protein: CASRQTSMDIQYF; V gene: TRBV6-6; clone size: once; D gene: TRBD2; J gene: TRBJ2-4